This TCR beta chain was recovered during a study of CD8+ T cells in alopecia areata. Study details: Severity of treated patients was scored by affected scalp percentage. Study-wide results and caveats: Scalp sample data also include resident alphabeta T cells from normal skin. Especially in alopecia totalis/universalis, lesional scalp showed greater clonality than normal scalp did. Persistence of many expanded lesional clones was seen in scalp and blood during tofacitinib.

CDR1 and CDR2 from the germline V gene are SGHRS and YFSETQ. Trimming cost V 2 bases and J 1 base, with 6 bases left between them. CDR3 length: 13 amino acids. This clone occurred a few times. Its antigen is still unknown. Other DNA sequences of this sample code for an identical CDR3. Sample treatment: oral pan-JAK inhibitor, 5-10 mg twice daily. Extraction of RNA preceded its reverse transcription into cDNA, which served as the sequencing template. This table comes from immunoSEQ multiplex PCR, and its TCRdb copy is limited to in-frame clones, with some not included. The data contain a few hundred thousand clones, 35% to 45% of them seen just once; the ten biggest clones take up almost 0.5%.

The TCR originated in a human donor with alopecia areata. Here the sequenced sample was CD4+ T cells sorted from blood, taken between weeks 30 and 35, from a patient treated with tofacitinib. The genes are TRBV5-1 and TRBJ1-1; D remains ambiguous. The CDR3 loop reads CASSFRQNTEAFF. The CDR3 DNA reads TGCGCCAGCAGCTTTCGCCAGAACACTGAAGCTTTCTTT.